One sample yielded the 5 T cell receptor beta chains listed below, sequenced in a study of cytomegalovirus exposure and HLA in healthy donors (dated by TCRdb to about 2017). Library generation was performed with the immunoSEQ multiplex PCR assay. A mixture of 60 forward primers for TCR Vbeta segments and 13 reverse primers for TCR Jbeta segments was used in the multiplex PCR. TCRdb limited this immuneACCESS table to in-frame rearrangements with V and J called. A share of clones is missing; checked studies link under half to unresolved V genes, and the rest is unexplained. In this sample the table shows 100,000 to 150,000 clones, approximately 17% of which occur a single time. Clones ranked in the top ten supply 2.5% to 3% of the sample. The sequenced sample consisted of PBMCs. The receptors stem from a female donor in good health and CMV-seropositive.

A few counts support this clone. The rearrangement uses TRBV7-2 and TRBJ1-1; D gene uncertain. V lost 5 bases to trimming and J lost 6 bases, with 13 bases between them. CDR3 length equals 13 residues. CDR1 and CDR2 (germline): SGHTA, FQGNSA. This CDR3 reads CASSRGRSAEAFF. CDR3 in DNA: TGTGCCAGCAGCCGTGGGAGGAGCGCTGAAGCTTTCTTT. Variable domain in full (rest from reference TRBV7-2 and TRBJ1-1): GAGVSQSPSNKVTEKGKDVELRCDPISGHTALYWYRQSLGQGLEFLIYFQGNSAPDKSGLPSDRFSAERTGGSVSTLTIQRTQQEDSAVYLCASSRGRSAEAFFGQGTRLTVV.

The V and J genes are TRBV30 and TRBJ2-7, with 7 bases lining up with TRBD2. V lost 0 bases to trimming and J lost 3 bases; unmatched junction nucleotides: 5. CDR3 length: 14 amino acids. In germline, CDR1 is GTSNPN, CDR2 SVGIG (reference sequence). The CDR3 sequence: CAWSVRGGDYEQYF. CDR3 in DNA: TGTGCCTGGAGTGTAAGGGGAGGGGACTACGAGCAGTACTTC.

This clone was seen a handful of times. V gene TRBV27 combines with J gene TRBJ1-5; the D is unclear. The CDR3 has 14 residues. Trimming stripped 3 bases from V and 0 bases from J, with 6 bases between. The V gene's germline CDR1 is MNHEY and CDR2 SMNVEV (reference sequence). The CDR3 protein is CASSFTDSNQPQHF. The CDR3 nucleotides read TGTGCCAGCAGTTTCACTGATAGCAATCAGCCCCAGCATTTT.

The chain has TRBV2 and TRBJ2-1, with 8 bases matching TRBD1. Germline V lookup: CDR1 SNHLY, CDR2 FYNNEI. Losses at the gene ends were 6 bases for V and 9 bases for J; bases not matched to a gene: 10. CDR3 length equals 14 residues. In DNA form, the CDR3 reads TGTGCCAGCAGGGGGGGACAGGTAACTGGTGAGCAGTTCTTC. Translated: CASRGGQVTGEQFF.

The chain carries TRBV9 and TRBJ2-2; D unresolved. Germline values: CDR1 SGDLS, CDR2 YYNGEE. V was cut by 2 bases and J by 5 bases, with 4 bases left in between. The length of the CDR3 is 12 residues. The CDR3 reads CASSVSTGELFF. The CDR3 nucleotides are TGTGCCAGCAGCGTGAGTACCGGGGAGCTGTTTTTT.